This T cell receptor beta chain is from a study of T cell changes during pregnancy in multiple sclerosis. Germline V CDR1 and CDR2: SGHVS, FQNEAQ. The CDR3 loop spans 15 amino acids. V trimming: 3 bases; J trimming: 4 bases; junction bases outside the gene matches: 6. Repertoires were generated with immunoSEQ multiplex PCR, while TCRdb's copy carries only in-frame clones and drops some. The data contain about 40,000 clones, over 70% of them singletons. The sequence derives from a female donor in good health, enrolled as a control in a pregnancy study. The V call is TRBV7-8, the J call TRBJ2-7; 10 bases map to TRBD1. This sample comprised peripheral blood, obtained in the first trimester of pregnancy. The CDR3 here is CASSFRDRGHYEQYF. DNA for the CDR3: TGTGCCAGCAGCTTTCGGGACAGGGGACATTACGAGCAGTACTTC.